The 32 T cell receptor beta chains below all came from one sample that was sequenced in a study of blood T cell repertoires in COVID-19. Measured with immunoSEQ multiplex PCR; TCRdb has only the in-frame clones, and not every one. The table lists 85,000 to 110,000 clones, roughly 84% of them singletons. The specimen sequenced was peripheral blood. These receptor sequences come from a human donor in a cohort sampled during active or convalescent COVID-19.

CDR3 residues: CASIWPGNTIYF. The CDR3 region has the DNA TGTGCCAGCATATGGCCCGGAAACACCATATATTTT. The V call is TRBV12-3 or TRBV12-4, the J call TRBJ1-3; unclear D gene. The CDR3 contains 12 residues. Trimming shortened V by 7 bases and J by 4 bases, and 8 bases separated the two germline ends.

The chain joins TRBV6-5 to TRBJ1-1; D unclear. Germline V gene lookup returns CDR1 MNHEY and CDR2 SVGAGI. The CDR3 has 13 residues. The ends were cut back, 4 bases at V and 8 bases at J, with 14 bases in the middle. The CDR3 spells CASSFGRPGEAFF. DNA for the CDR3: TGTGCCAGCAGTTTTGGGAGACCCGGAGAAGCTTTCTTT.

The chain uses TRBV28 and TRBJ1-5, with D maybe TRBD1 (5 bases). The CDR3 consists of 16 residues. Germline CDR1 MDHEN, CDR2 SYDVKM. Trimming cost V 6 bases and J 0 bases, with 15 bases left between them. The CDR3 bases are TGTGCCAGCAGGGCCTGGACAACCCATAGCAATCAGCCCCAGCATTTT. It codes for CASRAWTTHSNQPQHF.

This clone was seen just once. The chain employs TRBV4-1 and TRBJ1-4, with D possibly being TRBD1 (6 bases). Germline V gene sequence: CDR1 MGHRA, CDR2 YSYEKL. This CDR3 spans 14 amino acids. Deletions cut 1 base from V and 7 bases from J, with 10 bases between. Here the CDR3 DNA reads TGCGCCAGCAGCCAAGCCGGGACACCTGAAAAACTGTTTTTT. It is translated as CASSQAGTPEKLFF.

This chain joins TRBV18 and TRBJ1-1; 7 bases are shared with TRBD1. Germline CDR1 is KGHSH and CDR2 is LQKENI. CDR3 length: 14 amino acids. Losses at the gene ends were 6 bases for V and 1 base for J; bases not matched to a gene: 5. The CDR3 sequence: CASSRGTANTEAFF. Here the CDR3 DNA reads TGTGCCAGCTCCCGCGGGACAGCGAACACTGAAGCTTTCTTT.

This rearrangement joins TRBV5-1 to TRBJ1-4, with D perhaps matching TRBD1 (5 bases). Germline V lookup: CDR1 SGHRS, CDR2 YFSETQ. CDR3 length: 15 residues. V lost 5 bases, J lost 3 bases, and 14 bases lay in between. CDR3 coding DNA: TGCGCCAGCAGTTCGGACACACTACCTAATGAAAAACTGTTTTTT. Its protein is CASSSDTLPNEKLFF.

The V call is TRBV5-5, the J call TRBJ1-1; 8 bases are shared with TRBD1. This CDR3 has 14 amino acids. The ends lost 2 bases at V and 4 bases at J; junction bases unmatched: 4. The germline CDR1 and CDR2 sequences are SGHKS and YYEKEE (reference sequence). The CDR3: CASSFQGAGTEAFF. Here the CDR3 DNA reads TGTGCCAGCAGCTTTCAGGGGGCGGGCACTGAAGCTTTCTTT. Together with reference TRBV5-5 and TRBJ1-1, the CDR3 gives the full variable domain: DAGVTQSPTHLIKTRGQQVTLRCSPISGHKSVSWYQQVLGQGPQFIFQYYEKEERGRGNFPDRFSARQFPNYSSELNVNALLLGDSALYLCASSFQGAGTEAFFGQGTRLTVV.

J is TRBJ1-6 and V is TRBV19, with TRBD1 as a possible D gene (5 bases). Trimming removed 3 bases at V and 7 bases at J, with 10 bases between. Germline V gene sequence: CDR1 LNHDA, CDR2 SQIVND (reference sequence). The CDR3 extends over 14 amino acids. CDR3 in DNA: TGTGCCAGTAGTATCGACAGCCCCAATTCACCCCTCCACTTT. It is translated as CASSIDSPNSPLHF.

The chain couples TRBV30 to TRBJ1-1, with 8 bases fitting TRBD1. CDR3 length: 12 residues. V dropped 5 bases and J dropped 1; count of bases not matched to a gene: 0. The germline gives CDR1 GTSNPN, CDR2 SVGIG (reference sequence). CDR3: CAWGTGNTEAFF. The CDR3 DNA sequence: TGTGCCTGGGGGACAGGGAACACTGAAGCTTTCTTT.

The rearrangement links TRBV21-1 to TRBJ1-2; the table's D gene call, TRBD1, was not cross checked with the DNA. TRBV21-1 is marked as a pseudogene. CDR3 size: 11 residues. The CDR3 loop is CASTGTDGYTF. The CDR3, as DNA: TGTGCCAGTACAGGGACGGATGGCTACACCTTC.

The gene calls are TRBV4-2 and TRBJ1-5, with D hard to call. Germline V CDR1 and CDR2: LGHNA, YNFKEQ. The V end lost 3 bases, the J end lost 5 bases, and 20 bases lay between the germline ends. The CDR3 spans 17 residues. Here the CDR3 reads CASSHPKEGGDDQPQHF. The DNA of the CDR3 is TGTGCCAGCAGCCATCCTAAGGAGGGTGGGGATGATCAGCCCCAGCATTTT.

The DNA for the CDR3 is TGTGCCAGCAGCCTGGGGGGGGCGACAAGCACAGATACGCAGTATTTT. Residues: CASSLGGATSTDTQYF. V is TRBV7-9 and J is TRBJ2-3, with a possible D match to TRBD2 (7 bases). The CDR3 is 16 residues long. V dropped 5 bases and J dropped 0 bases, with 15 bases sitting between them. Germline-derived CDR1 and CDR2 are SEHNR and FQNEAQ (reference sequence).

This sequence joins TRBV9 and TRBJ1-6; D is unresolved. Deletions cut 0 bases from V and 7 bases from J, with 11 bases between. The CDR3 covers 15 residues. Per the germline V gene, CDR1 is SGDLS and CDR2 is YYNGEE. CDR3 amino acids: CASSVVGGSNSPLHF. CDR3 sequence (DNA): TGTGCCAGCAGCGTAGTGGGTGGGAGCAATTCACCCCTCCACTTT. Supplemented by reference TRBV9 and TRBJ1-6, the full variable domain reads DSGVTQTPKHLITATGQRVTLRCSPRSGDLSVYWYQQSLDQGLQFLIQYYNGEERAKGNILERFSAQQFPDLHSELNLSSLELGDSALYFCASSVVGGSNSPLHFGNGTRLTVT.

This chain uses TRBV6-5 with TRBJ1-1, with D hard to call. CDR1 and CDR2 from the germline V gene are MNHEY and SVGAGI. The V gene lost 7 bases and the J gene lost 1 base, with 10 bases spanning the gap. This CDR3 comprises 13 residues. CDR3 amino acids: CASMRRPNTEAFF. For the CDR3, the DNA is TGTGCCAGCATGAGGCGACCGAACACTGAAGCTTTCTTT.

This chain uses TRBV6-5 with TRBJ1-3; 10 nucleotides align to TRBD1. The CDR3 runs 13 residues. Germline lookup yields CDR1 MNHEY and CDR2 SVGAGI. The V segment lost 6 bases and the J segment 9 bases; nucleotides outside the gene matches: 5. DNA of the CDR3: TGTGCCAGCAGGGGGACAGGGGTAGGCACCATATATTTT. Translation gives CASRGTGVGTIYF.

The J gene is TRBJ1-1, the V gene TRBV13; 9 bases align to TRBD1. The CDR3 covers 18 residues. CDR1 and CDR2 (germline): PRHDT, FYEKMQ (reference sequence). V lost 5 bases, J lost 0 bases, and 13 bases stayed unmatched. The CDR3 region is CASSTTFGTGPMNTEAFF. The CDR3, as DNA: TGTGCCAGCAGCACTACCTTCGGGACAGGGCCCATGAACACTGAAGCTTTCTTT.

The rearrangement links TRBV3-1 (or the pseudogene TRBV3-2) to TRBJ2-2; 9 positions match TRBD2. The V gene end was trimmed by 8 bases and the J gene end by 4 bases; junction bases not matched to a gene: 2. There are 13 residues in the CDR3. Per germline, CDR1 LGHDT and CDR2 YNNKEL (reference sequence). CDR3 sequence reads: CASGSGSTGELFF. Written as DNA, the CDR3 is TGTGCCAGCGGTAGCGGGAGCACCGGGGAGCTGTTTTTT.

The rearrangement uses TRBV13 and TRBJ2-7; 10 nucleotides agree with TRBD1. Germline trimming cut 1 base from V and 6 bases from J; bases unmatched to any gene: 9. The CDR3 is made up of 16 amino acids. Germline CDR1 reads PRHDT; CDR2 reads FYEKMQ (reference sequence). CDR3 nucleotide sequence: TGTGCCAGCAGCTTAGCCACGACAGGGGGCGGACTCGAGCAGTACTTC. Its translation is CASSLATTGGGLEQYF.

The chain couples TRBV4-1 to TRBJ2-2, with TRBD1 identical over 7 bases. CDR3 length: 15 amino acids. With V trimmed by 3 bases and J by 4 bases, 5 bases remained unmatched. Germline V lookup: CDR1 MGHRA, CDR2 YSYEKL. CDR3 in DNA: TGCGCCAGCAGCCATATCGACAGGGCCACCGGGGAGCTGTTTTTT. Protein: CASSHIDRATGELFF.

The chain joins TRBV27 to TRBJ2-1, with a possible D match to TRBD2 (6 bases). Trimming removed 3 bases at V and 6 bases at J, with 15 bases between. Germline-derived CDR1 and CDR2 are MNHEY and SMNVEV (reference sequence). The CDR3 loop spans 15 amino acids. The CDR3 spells CASSLYSWGGNEQFF. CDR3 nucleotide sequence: TGTGCCAGCAGTTTGTACAGTTGGGGAGGCAATGAGCAGTTCTTC.

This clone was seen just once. CDR3 nucleotide sequence: TGTGCCAGTAGTATAGATCCCCGCACCGGGGAGCTGTTTTTT. Protein sequence: CASSIDPRTGELFF. The V call is TRBV19, the J call TRBJ2-2; no reliable D call. V lost 0 bases, J lost 4 bases, and 6 bases lay in between. The CDR3 runs to 14 residues. Germline V CDR1 and CDR2: LNHDA, SQIVND (reference sequence).

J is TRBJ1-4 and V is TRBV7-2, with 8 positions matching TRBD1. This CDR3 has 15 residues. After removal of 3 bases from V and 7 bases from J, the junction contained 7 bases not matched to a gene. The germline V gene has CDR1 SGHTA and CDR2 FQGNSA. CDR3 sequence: CASSFDRGGGEKLFF. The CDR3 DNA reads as TGTGCCAGCAGCTTCGACAGGGGAGGAGGTGAAAAACTGTTTTTT.

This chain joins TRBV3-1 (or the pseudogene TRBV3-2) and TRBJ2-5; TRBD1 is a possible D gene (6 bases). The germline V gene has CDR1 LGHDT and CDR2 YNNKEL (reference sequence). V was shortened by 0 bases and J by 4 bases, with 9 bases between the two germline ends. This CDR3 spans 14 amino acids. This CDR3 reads CASSQDPGAETQYF. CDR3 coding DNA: TGTGCCAGCAGCCAAGATCCAGGGGCAGAGACCCAGTACTTC.

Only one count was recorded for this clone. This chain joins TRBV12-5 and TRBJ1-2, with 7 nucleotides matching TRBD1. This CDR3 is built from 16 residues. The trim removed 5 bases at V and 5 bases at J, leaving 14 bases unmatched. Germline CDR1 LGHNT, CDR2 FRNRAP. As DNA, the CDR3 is TGTGCTAGTGGTCCCCCTCCCGCCGGGACAGAATATGGCTACACCTTC. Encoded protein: CASGPPPAGTEYGYTF. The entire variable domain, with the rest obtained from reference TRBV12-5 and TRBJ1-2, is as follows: DARVTQTPRHKVTEMGQEVTMRCQPILGHNTVFWYRQTMMQGLELLAYFRNRAPLDDSGMPKDRFSAEMPDATLATLKIQPSEPRDSAVYFCASGPPPAGTEYGYTFGSGTRLTVV.

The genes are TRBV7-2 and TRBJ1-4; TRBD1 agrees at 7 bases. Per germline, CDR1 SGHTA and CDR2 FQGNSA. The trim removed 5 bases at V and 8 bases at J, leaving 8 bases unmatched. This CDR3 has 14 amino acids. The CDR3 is CASSTDRDNEKLFF. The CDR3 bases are TGTGCCAGCAGCACCGACAGGGACAACGAAAAACTGTTTTTT.

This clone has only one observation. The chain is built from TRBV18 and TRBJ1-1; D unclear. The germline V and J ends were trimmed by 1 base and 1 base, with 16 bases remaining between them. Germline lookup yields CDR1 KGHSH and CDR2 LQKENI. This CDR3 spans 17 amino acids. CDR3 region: CASSPRLRPGANTEAFF. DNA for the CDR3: TGTGCCAGCTCACCACGATTGCGACCTGGAGCGAACACTGAAGCTTTCTTT.

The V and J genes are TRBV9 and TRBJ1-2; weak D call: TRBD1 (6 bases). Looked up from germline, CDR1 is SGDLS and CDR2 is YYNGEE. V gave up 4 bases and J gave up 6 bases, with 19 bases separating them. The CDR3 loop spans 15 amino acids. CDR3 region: CASSTYRDDANGYTF. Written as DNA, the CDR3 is TGTGCCAGCAGCACCTACAGGGATGACGCGAATGGCTACACCTTC.

The CDR3 here is CASSMRGAGYGYTF. The CDR3 coding sequence is TGTGCCAGCAGTATGCGGGGGGCCGGCTATGGCTACACCTTC. This chain links TRBV2 with TRBJ1-2; D is possibly TRBD1 (6 bases). Looked up from germline, CDR1 is SNHLY and CDR2 is FYNNEI. The CDR3 spans 14 residues. Trimming stripped 5 bases from V and 4 bases from J, with 14 bases between.

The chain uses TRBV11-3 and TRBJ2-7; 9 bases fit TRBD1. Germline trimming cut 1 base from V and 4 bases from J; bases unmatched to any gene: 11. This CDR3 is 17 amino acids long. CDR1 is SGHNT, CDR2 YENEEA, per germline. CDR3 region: CASSLGGHRGQRYEQYF. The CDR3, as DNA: TGTGCCAGCAGCTTAGGGGGGCACAGGGGGCAAAGGTACGAGCAGTACTTC.

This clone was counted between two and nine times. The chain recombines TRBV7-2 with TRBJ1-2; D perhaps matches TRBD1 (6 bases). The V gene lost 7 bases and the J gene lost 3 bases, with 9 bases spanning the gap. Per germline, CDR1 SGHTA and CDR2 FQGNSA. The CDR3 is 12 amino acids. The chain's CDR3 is CASNREDYGYTF. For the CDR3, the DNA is TGTGCCAGCAACAGGGAAGACTATGGCTACACCTTC.

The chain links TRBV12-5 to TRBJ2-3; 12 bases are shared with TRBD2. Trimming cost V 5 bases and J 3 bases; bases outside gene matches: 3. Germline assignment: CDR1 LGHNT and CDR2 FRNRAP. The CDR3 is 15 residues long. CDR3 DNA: TGTGCTAGTGGTCTAGCGGGGGGGCGGACAGATACGCAGTATTTT. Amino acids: CASGLAGGRTDTQYF.

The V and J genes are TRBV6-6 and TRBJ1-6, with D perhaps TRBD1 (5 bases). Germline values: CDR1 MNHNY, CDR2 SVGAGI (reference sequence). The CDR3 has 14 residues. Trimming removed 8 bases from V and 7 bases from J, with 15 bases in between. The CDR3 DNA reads TGTGCCAGCTTGGGGGGACCCAGCAATTCACCCCTCCACTTT. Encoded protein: CASLGGPSNSPLHF.